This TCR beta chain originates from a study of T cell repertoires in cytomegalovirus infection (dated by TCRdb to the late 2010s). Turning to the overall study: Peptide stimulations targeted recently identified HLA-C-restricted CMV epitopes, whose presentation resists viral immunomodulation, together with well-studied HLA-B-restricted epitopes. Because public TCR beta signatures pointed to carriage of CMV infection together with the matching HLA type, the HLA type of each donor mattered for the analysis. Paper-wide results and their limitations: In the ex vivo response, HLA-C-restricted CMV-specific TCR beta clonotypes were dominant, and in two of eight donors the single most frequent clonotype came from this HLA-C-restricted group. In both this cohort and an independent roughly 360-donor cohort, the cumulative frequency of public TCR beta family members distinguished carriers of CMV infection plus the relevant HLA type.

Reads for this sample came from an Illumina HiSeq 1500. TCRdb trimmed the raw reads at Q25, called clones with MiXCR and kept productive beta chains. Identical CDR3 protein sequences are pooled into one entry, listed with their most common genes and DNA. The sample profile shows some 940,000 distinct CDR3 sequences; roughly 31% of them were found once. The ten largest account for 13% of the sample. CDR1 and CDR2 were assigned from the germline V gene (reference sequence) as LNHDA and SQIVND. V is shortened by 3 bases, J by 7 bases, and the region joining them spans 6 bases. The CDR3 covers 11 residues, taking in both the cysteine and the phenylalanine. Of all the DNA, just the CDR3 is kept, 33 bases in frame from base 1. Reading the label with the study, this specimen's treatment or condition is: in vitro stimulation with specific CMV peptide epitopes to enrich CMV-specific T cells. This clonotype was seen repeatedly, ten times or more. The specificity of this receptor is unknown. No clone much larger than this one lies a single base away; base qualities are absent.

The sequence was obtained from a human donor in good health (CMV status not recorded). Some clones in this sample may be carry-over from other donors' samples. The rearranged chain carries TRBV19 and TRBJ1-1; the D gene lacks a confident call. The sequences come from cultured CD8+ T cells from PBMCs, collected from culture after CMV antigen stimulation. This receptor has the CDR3 CASSMGLEAFF. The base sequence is TGTGCCAGTAGTATGGGCCTTGAAGCTTTCTTT.